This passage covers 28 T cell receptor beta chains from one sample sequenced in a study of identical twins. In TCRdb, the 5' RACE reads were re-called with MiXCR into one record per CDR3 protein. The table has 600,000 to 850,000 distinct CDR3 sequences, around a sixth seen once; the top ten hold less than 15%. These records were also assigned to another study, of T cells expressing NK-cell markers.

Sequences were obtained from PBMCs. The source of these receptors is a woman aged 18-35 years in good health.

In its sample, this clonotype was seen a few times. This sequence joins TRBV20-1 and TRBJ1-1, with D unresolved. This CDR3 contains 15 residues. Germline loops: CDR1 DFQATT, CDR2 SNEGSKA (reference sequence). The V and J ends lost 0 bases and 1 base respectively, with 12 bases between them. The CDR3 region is CSARDYGYSNTEAFF. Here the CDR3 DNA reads TGCAGTGCTAGAGATTATGGTTACTCGAACACTGAAGCTTTCTTT.

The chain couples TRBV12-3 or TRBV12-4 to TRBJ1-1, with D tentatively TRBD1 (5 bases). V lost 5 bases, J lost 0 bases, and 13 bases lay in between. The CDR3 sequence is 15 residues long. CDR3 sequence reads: CASSGGRTLNTEAFF. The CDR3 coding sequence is TGTGCCAGCAGTGGGGGGAGGACACTGAACACTGAAGCTTTCTTT.

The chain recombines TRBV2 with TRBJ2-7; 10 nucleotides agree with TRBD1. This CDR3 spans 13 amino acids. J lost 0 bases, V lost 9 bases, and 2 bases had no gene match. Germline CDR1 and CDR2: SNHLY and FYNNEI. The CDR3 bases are TGTGCCAGGGGGACAGGGGTCTCCTACGAGCAGTACTTC. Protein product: CARGTGVSYEQYF.

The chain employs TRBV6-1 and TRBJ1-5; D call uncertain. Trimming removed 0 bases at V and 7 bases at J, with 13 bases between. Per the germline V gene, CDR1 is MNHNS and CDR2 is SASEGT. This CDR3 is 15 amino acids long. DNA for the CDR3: TGTGCCAGCAGTGAAGCGGCGGGTTTGGACCAGCCCCAGCATTTT. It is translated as CASSEAAGLDQPQHF.

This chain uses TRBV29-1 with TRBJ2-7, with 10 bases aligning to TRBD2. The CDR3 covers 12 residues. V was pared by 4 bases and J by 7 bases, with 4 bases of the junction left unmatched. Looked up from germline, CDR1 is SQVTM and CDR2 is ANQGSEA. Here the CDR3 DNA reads TGCAGCGTTGGGGGACTAGCGCAAGAGCAGTACTTC. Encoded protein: CSVGGLAQEQYF.

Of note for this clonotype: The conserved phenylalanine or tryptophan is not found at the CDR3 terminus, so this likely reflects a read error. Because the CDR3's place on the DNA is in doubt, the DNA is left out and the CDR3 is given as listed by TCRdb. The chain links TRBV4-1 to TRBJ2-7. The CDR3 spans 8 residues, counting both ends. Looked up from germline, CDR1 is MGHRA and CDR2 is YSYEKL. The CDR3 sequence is CASSQDEA.

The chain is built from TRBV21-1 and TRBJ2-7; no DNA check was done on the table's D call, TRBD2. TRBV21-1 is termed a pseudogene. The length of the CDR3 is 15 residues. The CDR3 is CASSPLAGAYYEQYF. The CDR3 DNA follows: TGTGCCAGCAGCCCCCTAGCGGGGGCCTACTACGAGCAGTACTTC.

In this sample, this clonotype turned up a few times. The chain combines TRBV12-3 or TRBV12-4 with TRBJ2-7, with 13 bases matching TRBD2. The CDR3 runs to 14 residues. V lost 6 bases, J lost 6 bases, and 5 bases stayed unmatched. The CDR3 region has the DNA TGTGCCAGCAGCAGGACTAGCGGGAGTTCCGAGCAGTACTTC. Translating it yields CASSRTSGSSEQYF.

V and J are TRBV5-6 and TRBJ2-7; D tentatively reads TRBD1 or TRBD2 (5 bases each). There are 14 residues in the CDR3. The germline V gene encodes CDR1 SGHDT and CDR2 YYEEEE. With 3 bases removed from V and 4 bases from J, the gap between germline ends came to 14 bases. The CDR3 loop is CASSWNAGRYEQYF. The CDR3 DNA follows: TGTGCCAGCAGCTGGAACGCAGGGAGATACGAGCAGTACTTC.

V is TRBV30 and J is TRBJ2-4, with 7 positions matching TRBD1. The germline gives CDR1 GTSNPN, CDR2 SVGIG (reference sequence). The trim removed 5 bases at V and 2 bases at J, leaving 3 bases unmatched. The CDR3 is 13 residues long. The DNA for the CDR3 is TGTGCCTGGGCAGGGGGAACCAAAAACATTCAGTACTTC. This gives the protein CAWAGGTKNIQYF.

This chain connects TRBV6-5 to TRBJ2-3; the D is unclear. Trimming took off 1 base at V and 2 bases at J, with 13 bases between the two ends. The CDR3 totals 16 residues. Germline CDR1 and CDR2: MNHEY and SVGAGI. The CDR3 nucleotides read TGTGCCAGCAGTTACTGGCCTCCCGACCTCACAGATACGCAGTATTTT. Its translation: CASSYWPPDLTDTQYF.

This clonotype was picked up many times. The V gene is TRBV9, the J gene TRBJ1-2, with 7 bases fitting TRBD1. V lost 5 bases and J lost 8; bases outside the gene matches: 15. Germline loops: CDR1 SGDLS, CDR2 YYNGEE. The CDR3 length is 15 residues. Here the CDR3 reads CASRTISEGARGYTF. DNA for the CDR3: TGTGCCAGCAGGACTATATCCGAGGGGGCGCGAGGCTACACCTTC.

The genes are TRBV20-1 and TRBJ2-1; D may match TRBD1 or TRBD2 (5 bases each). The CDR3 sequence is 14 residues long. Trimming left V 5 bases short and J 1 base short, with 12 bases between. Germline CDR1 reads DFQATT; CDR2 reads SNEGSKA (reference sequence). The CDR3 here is CSALLGESYNEQFF. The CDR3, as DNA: TGCAGTGCTCTCCTGGGGGAGTCCTACAATGAGCAGTTCTTC.

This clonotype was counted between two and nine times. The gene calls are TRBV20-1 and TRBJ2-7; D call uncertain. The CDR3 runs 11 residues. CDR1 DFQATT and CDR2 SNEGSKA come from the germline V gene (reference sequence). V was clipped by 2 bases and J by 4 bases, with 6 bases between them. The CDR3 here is CSARPLYEQYF. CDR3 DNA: TGCAGTGCTAGACCGTTATACGAGCAGTACTTC.

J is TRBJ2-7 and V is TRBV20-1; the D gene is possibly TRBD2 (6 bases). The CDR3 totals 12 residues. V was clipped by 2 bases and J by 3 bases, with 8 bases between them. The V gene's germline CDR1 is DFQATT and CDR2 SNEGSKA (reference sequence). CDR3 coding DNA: TGCAGTGCTAGATCGGGGGACTACGAGCAGTACTTC. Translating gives CSARSGDYEQYF.

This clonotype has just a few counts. In nucleotides, the CDR3 is TGCGCCAGCAGCCCTTCGCCGACAGAGCTTATGAACACTGAAGCTTTCTTT. It encodes CASSPSPTELMNTEAFF. The J gene is TRBJ1-1, the V gene TRBV5-1, with D maybe TRBD1 (5 bases). The CDR3 runs 17 residues. The germline V and J ends were trimmed by 4 bases and 0 bases, with 19 bases remaining between them. The germline V gene encodes CDR1 SGHRS and CDR2 YFSETQ. The full variable domain, rest sourced from reference TRBV5-1 and TRBJ1-1, is KAGVTQTPRYLIKTRGQQVTLSCSPISGHRSVSWYQQTPGQGLQFLFEYFSETQRNKGNFPGRFSGRQFSNSRSEMNVSTLELGDSALYLCASSPSPTELMNTEAFFGQGTRLTVV.

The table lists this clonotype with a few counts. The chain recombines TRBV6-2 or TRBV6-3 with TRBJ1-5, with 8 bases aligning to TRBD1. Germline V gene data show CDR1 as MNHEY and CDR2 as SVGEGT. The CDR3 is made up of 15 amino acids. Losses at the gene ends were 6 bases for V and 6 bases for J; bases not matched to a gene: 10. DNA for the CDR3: TGTGCCAGCAGCCCGGACAGGGCGGTTAGTCAGCCCCAGCATTTT. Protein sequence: CASSPDRAVSQPQHF.

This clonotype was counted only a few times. The DNA of the CDR3 is TGTGCCAGCAGCCGAACTATGGACTACACCTTC. Protein: CASSRTMDYTF. V gene TRBV12-3 or TRBV12-4 combines with J gene TRBJ1-2, with D hard to call. Trimming removed 6 bases from V and 10 bases from J, with 12 bases in between. The CDR3 runs to 11 residues.

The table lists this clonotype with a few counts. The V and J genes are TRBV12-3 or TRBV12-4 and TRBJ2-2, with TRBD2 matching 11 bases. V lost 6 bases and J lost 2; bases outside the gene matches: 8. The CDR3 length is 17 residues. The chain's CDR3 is CASSLSSGRTNTGELFF. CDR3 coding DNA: TGTGCCAGCAGCCTCTCTAGCGGGAGGACAAACACCGGGGAGCTGTTTTTT.

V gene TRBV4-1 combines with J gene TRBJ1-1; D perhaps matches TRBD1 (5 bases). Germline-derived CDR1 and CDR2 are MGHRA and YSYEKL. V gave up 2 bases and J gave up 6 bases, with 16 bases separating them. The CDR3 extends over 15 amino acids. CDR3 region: CASSQIQRRGPEAFF. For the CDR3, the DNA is TGCGCCAGCAGCCAAATACAGAGGAGGGGACCTGAAGCTTTCTTT.

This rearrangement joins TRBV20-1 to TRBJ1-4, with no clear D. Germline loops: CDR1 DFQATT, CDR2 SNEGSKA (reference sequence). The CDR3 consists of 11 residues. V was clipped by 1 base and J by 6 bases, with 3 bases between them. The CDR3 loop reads CSARGYEKLFF. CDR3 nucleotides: TGCAGTGCTAGAGGATATGAAAAACTGTTTTTT.

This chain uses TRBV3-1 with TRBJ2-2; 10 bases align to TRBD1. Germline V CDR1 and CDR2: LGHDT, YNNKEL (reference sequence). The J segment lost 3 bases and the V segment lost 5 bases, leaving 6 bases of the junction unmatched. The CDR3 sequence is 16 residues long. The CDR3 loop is CASSWTGTGDTGELFF. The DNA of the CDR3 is TGTGCCAGCAGCTGGACCGGGACAGGGGACACCGGGGAGCTGTTTTTT.

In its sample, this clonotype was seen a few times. The DNA for the CDR3 is TGCAGCATCCCGGGTCTAGTCGGGAATGAGCAGTTCTTC. It yields the protein CSIPGLVGNEQFF. The chain recombines TRBV29-1 with TRBJ2-1; D gene ambiguous. Trimming pared 8 bases from V and 7 bases from J, leaving 18 bases between. Germline V gene data show CDR1 as SQVTM and CDR2 as ANQGSEA. The CDR3 is made up of 13 amino acids.

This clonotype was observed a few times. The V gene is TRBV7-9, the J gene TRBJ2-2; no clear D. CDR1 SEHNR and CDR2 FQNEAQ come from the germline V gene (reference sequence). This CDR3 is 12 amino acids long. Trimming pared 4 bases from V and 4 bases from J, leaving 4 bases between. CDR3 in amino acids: CASSYLTGELFF. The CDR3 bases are TGTGCCAGCAGCTACCTCACCGGGGAGCTGTTTTTT.

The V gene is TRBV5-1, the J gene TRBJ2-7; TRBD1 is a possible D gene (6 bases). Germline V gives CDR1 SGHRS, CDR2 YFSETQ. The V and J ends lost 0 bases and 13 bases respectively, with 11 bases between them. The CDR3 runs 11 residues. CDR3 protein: CASSLGQVLYF. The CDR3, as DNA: TGCGCCAGCAGCTTGGGACAGGTCCTTTACTTC.

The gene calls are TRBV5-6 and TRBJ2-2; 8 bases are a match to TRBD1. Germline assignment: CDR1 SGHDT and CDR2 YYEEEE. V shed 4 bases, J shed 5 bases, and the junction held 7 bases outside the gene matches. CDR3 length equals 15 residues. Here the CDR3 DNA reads TGTGCCAGCAGCGGGGACAGGAGCCCTACCGGGGAGCTGTTTTTT. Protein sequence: CASSGDRSPTGELFF. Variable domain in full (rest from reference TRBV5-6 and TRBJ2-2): DAGVTQSPTHLIKTRGQQVTLRCSPKSGHDTVSWYQQALGQGPQFIFQYYEEEERQRGNFPDRFSGHQFPNYSSELNVNALLLGDSALYLCASSGDRSPTGELFFGEGSRLTVL.

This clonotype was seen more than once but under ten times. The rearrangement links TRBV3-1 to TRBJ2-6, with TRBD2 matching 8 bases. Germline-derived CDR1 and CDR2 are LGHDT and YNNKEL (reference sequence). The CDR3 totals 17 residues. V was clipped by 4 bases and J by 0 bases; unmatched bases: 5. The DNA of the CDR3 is TGTGCCAGCAGCCCACTAGCGGCTCACTCTGGGGCCAACGTCCTGACTTTC. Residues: CASSPLAAHSGANVLTF.

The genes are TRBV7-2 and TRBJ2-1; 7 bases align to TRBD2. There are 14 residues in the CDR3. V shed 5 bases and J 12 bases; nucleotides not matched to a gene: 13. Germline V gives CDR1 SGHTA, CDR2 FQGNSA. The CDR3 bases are TGTGCCAGCAGCCCGGGGGGTGTATTAACTGGGCAGTTCTTC. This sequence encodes CASSPGGVLTGQFF.